This entry features one T cell receptor beta chain sequence. This sample was taken from a study of blood T cell repertoires in COVID-19. In the study overall: Material from acute and convalescent COVID-19 was sourced from the United States, Italy and Spain. From T cells, B-cell-depleted T cells, or PBMCs came the material, which was cDNA or gDNA.

Trimming cost V 4 bases and J 5 bases; bases outside gene matches: 12. In germline, CDR1 is LNHDA, CDR2 SQIVND (reference sequence). The CDR3 has 17 residues. In the authors' methods: How many nucleated cells were present was estimated from reference gene primer amplification. The assay was immunoSEQ multiplex PCR, and TCRdb's table has in-frame clones only and misses some. From that table come the V and J calls and clone size; the DNA was used to work out D and trimming. The top ten hold over 1.5% of the sample, which has around 120,000 clones, more than 75% seen once. Source material: peripheral blood. The source of this sequence is a human donor in a cohort sampled during active COVID-19. The rearrangement uses TRBV19 and TRBJ2-7, with 12 bases fitting TRBD2. The chain's CDR3 is CASSTRLAGAVNHEQYF. As DNA, the CDR3 is TGTGCCAGTAGTACCCGACTAGCGGGAGCGGTGAACCACGAGCAGTACTTC. The full variable domain, with the rest looked up from reference TRBV19 and TRBJ2-7, is DGGITQSPKYLFRKEGQNVTLSCEQNLNHDAMYWYRQDPGQGLRLIYYSQIVNDFQKGDIAEGYSVSREKKESFPLTVTSAQKNPTAFYLCASSTRLAGAVNHEQYFGPGTRLTVT.